Below, 22 T cell receptor beta chains from the same sample are listed, as sequenced in a study of neurological immune-mediated disorders. TCRdb fed the 5' RACE reads into MiXCR, producing one record per CDR3 protein. The data hold over 60,000 distinct CDR3 sequences, with around 5.2% observed a single time. Sequenced: PBMCs. The receptors derive from a woman in her forties or fifties with multiple sclerosis.

The chain employs TRBV9 and TRBJ1-2; maybe TRBD1 (6 bases). The CDR3 has 12 residues. CDR1 and CDR2 (germline): SGDLS, YYNGEE. With 0 bases removed from V and 8 bases from J, the gap between germline ends came to 8 bases. In DNA form, the CDR3 reads TGTGCCAGCAGCGTAGATGGGGGCGGCTACACCTTC. Protein sequence: CASSVDGGGYTF.

This clonotype was detected ten times or more. This rearrangement joins TRBV6-2 or TRBV6-3 to TRBJ1-1; maybe TRBD1 (5 bases). V lost 5 bases and J 11 bases, leaving 9 bases between the germline ends. Germline V gene lookup returns CDR1 MNHEY and CDR2 SVGEGT. This CDR3 is 10 amino acids long. The CDR3 DNA sequence: TGTGCCAGCAGTGGACACGGGGCTTTCTTT. Its protein is CASSGHGAFF.

This clonotype has a count of ten or more. V and J are TRBV4-1 and TRBJ1-5, with 9 bases lining up with TRBD1. V lost 3 bases and J lost 6; bases outside the gene matches: 6. CDR1 is MGHRA, CDR2 YSYEKL, per germline. The CDR3 is 15 amino acids. In DNA form, the CDR3 reads TGCGCCAGCAGCCATATCACAGGGGGCGGTCAGCCCCAGCATTTT. This gives the protein CASSHITGGGQPQHF.

This clonotype has a count of ten or more. The V call is TRBV6-2 or TRBV6-3, the J call TRBJ2-5, with D possibly being TRBD1 (6 bases). V lost 5 bases and J lost 8, with 15 bases in between. CDR3 length equals 13 residues. CDR1 MNHEY and CDR2 SVGEGT come from the germline V gene. CDR3 protein: CASSRTGLITQYF. The CDR3 DNA sequence: TGTGCCAGCAGTAGAACAGGGTTGATCACCCAGTACTTC.

This clonotype was observed many times. The CDR3 DNA reads TGCAGTGCGATCCGGGACAGGGGAAACTATGGCTACACCTTC. It codes for CSAIRDRGNYGYTF. The rearrangement joins TRBV20-1 to TRBJ1-2; TRBD1 agrees at 10 bases. This CDR3 contains 14 residues. Losses at the gene ends were 6 bases for V and 2 bases for J; bases not matched to a gene: 6. The germline V gene has CDR1 DFQATT and CDR2 SNEGSKA (reference sequence).

This clonotype has ten or more counts. J is TRBJ2-7 and V is TRBV6-2 or TRBV6-3; TRBD2 aligns across 8 bases. There are 13 residues in the CDR3. Germline V gene lookup returns CDR1 MNHEY and CDR2 SVGEGT. The V and J ends lost 6 bases and 7 bases, in that order; junction bases with no gene match: 8. CDR3 amino acids: CASSLGGAAEQYV. CDR3 coding DNA: TGTGCCAGCAGCCTCGGGGGGGCGGCTGAGCAGTACGTC.

This clonotype has a count of ten or more. The genes are TRBV20-1 and TRBJ2-5, with D perhaps matching TRBD2 (5 bases). The germline CDR1 and CDR2 sequences are DFQATT and SNEGSKA (reference sequence). Trimming took 6 bases from V and 4 from J, leaving 12 bases between them. The CDR3 is 12 amino acids. The CDR3 sequence is CSAPTRGETQYF. The DNA for the CDR3 is TGCAGTGCCCCAACCCGGGGAGAGACCCAGTACTTC.

Ten or more counts support this clonotype. V and J are TRBV4-1 and TRBJ1-2; unclear D gene. The CDR3 has 13 residues. Germline assignment: CDR1 MGHRA and CDR2 YSYEKL. V lost 4 bases and J lost 4, with 10 bases in between. CDR3 nucleotides: TGCGCCAGCAGCCGGGCTAGTTTCTATGGCTACACCTTC. Translating gives CASSRASFYGYTF.

This clonotype came up many times. V usage is TRBV5-1 and J usage is TRBJ2-3; a weak D match, TRBD2 (7 bases). Trimming took 4 bases from V and 5 from J, leaving 14 bases between them. The germline V gene has CDR1 SGHRS and CDR2 YFSETQ. The CDR3 extends over 14 amino acids. The CDR3 is CASSEGGMRDTQYF. The CDR3 DNA follows: TGCGCCAGCAGCGAGGGGGGGATGAGAGATACGCAGTATTTT.

This clonotype was counted ten times or more. The chain couples TRBV4-1 to TRBJ1-3; D unresolved. The germline CDR1 and CDR2 sequences are MGHRA and YSYEKL. CDR3 length equals 13 residues. V lost 1 base to trimming and J lost 3 bases, with 4 bases between them. CDR3 DNA sequence: TGCGCCAGCAGCCAAGTGGATGGAAACACCATATATTTT. Its protein is CASSQVDGNTIYF.

This clonotype was seen at least ten times. The rearrangement links TRBV5-5 to TRBJ1-3, with D hard to call. Germline V gene sequence: CDR1 SGHKS, CDR2 YYEKEE (reference sequence). CDR3 size: 14 residues. V lost 4 bases to trimming and J lost 0 bases, with 8 bases between them. The CDR3 loop reads CASSKRSSGNTIYF. The CDR3 region has the DNA TGTGCCAGCAGCAAACGGAGCTCTGGAAACACCATATATTTT. Combining the CDR3 with reference TRBV5-5 and TRBJ1-3 gives the whole variable domain DAGVTQSPTHLIKTRGQQVTLRCSPISGHKSVSWYQQVLGQGPQFIFQYYEKEERGRGNFPDRFSARQFPNYSSELNVNALLLGDSALYLCASSKRSSGNTIYFGEGSWLTVV.

As to this clonotype: This may be a read error: a much more frequent sequence differs by one nucleotide. The rearrangement joins TRBV6-6 to TRBJ1-5; D is possibly TRBD1 (5 bases). CDR3 length: 16 amino acids. Germline values: CDR1 MNHNY, CDR2 SVGAGI (reference sequence). The DNA for the CDR3 is TGTGCCAGCAGTTCTGGGGGTTGGAACATTAATCAGCCCCAGAATTTT. It codes for CASSSGGWNINQPQNF.

This clonotype was seen a few times. The chain has TRBV5-5 and TRBJ2-7; D is unclear. Looked up from germline, CDR1 is SGHKS and CDR2 is YYEKEE (reference sequence). The ends were cut back, 0 bases at V and 2 bases at J, with 6 bases in the middle. CDR3 length: 13 amino acids. CDR3 nucleotide sequence: TGTGCCAGCAGCTTGGATGCTCCCTACGAGCAGTACGTC. Translating gives CASSLDAPYEQYV.

This clonotype was seen ten or more times. The chain links TRBV4-3 to TRBJ1-2; 9 bases are shared with TRBD1. Germline V gives CDR1 LGHNA, CDR2 YSLEER. The CDR3 covers 19 residues. V was pared by 0 bases and J by 1 base, with 12 bases of the junction left unmatched. The CDR3 region has the DNA TGCGCCAGCAGCCAAGATAGGGCCACCGGGACAGGGTATAACTATGGCTACACCTTC. Translated, it gives CASSQDRATGTGYNYGYTF.

This clonotype was picked up many times. This chain connects TRBV12-3 or TRBV12-4 to TRBJ2-7; 8 nucleotides line up with TRBD2. The CDR3 is 14 amino acids. The V segment lost 3 bases and the J segment 1 base; nucleotides outside the gene matches: 2. The CDR3 coding sequence is TGTGCCAGCAGTTTTAGCGGGGTATCCTACGAGCAGTACGTC. Amino acid sequence: CASSFSGVSYEQYV.

This clonotype was observed at least ten times. This sequence joins TRBV15 and TRBJ2-7, with D possibly being TRBD1 (5 bases). The CDR3 covers 15 residues. CDR1 and CDR2 (germline): LNHNV, YYDKDF (reference sequence). V was shortened by 3 bases and J by 2 bases, with 14 bases between the two germline ends. CDR3 nucleotide sequence: TGTGCCACCAGCAGTGGCAGGGTGGCCCCCTACGAGCAGTACGTC. It codes for CATSSGRVAPYEQYV.

This clonotype was observed at least ten times. The chain recombines TRBV7-2 with TRBJ2-1; 8 positions agree with TRBD2. CDR1 is SGHTA and CDR2 is FQGNSA in the germline V gene. Trimming took 2 bases from V and 7 from J; bases not matched to a gene: 7. There are 15 residues in the CDR3. CDR3 sequence: CASSLKRGSVNEQFF. CDR3 nucleotide sequence: TGTGCCAGCAGCTTAAAGCGGGGGTCAGTAAATGAGCAGTTCTTC.

With respect to this clonotype: A junction boundary mismatches the germline segment, possibly from a read error. The chain uses TRBV20-1 and TRBJ1-5; tentatively, D is TRBD1 (5 bases). Per germline, CDR1 DFQATT and CDR2 SNEGSKA (reference sequence). This CDR3 spans 12 amino acids. CDR3 in amino acids: CSASRVNQPQNF. CDR3 sequence (DNA): TGCAGTGCTTCCAGGGTTAATCAGCCCCAGAATTTT.

In regard to this clonotype: Just one base apart from a much larger clone, this may be a read error. The chain recombines TRBV20-1 with TRBJ1-5, with unresolved D. The V gene's germline CDR1 is DFQATT and CDR2 SNEGSKA (reference sequence). The CDR3 is 14 amino acids. V shed 5 bases and J shed 2 bases, with 13 bases lying between them. CDR3 amino acids: CSALRRWRNQPQHF. The CDR3, as DNA: TGCAGTGCTCTCAGGCGTTGGCGCAATCAGCCCCAGCATTTT.

This clonotype has at least ten counts. The chain carries TRBV28 and TRBJ2-3, with D perhaps TRBD1 (6 bases). This CDR3 has 15 residues. Germline-derived CDR1 and CDR2 are MDHEN and SYDVKM. Deletions cut 6 bases from V and 1 base from J, with 14 bases between. CDR3 residues: CASRYGGLGTDTQYF. The DNA of the CDR3 is TGTGCCAGCAGGTATGGGGGCCTAGGCACAGATACGCAGTATTTT.

About this clonotype: A clone one base away is much larger, so this may be a read error. V is TRBV5-1 and J is TRBJ2-5; D not certain. V was trimmed by 5 bases and J by 2 bases, leaving 4 bases between them. The CDR3 totals 11 residues. Germline values: CDR1 SGHRS, CDR2 YFSETQ. CDR3 residues: CASRLQETQYF. CDR3 sequence (DNA): TGCGCCAGCAGATTACAAGAGACCCAGTACTTC. Supplemented by reference TRBV5-1 and TRBJ2-5, the full variable domain reads KAGVTQTPRYLIKTRGQQVTLSCSPISGHRSVSWYQQTPGQGLQFLFEYFSETQRNKGNFPGRFSGRQFSNSRSEMNVSTLELGDSALYLCASRLQETQYFGPGTRLLVL.

This clonotype occurred many times. This chain uses TRBV3-1 with TRBJ1-1, with a possible D match to TRBD1 (6 bases). V lost 5 bases to trimming and J lost 5 bases, with 24 bases between them. The V gene's germline CDR1 is LGHDT and CDR2 YNNKEL (reference sequence). This CDR3 is built from 17 residues. DNA of the CDR3: TGTGCCAGCAGCGAGGGACACCGAATAACAGGACGTACTGAAGCTTTCTTT. Translating gives CASSEGHRITGRTEAFF.